This T cell receptor beta chain was observed in a study of cytomegalovirus exposure and HLA in healthy donors. The CDR3 is 16 residues long. V was clipped by 0 bases and J by 0 bases; unmatched bases: 2. CDR1 and CDR2 from the germline V gene are WNHNN and SYGVQD (reference sequence). 13 Jbeta primers and 60 Vbeta primers were used for the PCR. Repertoires were generated with immunoSEQ multiplex PCR, while TCRdb's copy carries only in-frame clones and drops some. Of under 250,000 clones listed, more than 75% are singletons. Samples came from healthy bone marrow donors. This clone is a singleton in its sample. What it binds is unknown. Study-level findings and limits: Relative to the 666-donor mean, N-insertions were reportedly fewer in an Asian-associated ancestry cluster in a later analysis. As a later analysis showed, several of the most significant clusters appeared to be linked to common viral pathogens.

The sequence was collected from a male donor in good health and CMV-seronegative. The chain uses TRBV10-1 and TRBJ2-3; 8 bases agree with TRBD1. The material sequenced was PBMCs. CDR3 sequence: CASSESTGVSTDTQYF. The CDR3 DNA follows: TGCGCCAGCAGTGAGTCGACAGGGGTTAGCACAGATACGCAGTATTTT.